The 19 T cell receptor beta chains below were found in one sample sequenced in a study of siplizumab effects on memory and regulatory T cells. The repertoire was sequenced with immunoSEQ multiplex PCR; TCRdb's copy has only in-frame clones and lacks some. The repertoire has roughly 100,000 clones, about 93% of them found once; the top ten carry around 0.29%. Sequenced input: CD4+ T cells sorted from blood. These receptors all stem from a human donor in good health.

The chain links TRBV30 to TRBJ1-6; D unclear. CDR1 GTSNPN and CDR2 SVGIG come from the germline V gene (reference sequence). CDR3 size: 15 residues. V shed 1 base and J shed 4 bases, with 11 bases lying between them. The CDR3: CAWSESVGYNSPLHF. The CDR3 DNA reads TGTGCCTGGAGTGAATCCGTTGGTTATAATTCACCCCTCCACTTT. Complete variable domain (other parts from reference TRBV30 and TRBJ1-6): SQTIHQWPATLVQPVGSPLSLECTVEGTSNPNLYWYRQAAGRGLQLLFYSVGIGQISSEVPQNLSASRPQDRQFILSSKKLLLSDSGFYLCAWSESVGYNSPLHFGNGTRLTVT.

The rearrangement links TRBV9 to TRBJ2-7; D ambiguous. V gave up 4 bases and J gave up 0 bases, with 14 bases separating them. This CDR3 is built from 15 residues. The V gene's germline CDR1 is SGDLS and CDR2 YYNGEE. CDR3 nucleotide sequence: TGTGCCAGCAGCCCACGATCGGAAAGCTCCTACGAGCAGTACTTC. The encoded protein is CASSPRSESSYEQYF.

This chain joins TRBV7-3 and TRBJ2-2; D is perhaps TRBD2 (6 bases). The CDR3 spans 13 residues. Between the trimmed V and J ends, which lost 2 bases and 6 bases, there was a span of 7 bases. Per the germline V gene, CDR1 is SGHTA and CDR2 is FQGTGA. In nucleotides, the CDR3 is TGTGCCAGCAGCTTAGGCGGGGCCGGGGAGCTGTTTTTT. The encoded protein is CASSLGGAGELFF.

This clone was found a few times. The chain carries TRBV30 and TRBJ1-1; D is unclear. V lost 2 bases, J lost 8 bases, and 12 bases lay in between. Looked up from germline, CDR1 is GTSNPN and CDR2 is SVGIG (reference sequence). This CDR3 is 12 amino acids long. The DNA of the CDR3 is TGTGCCTGGAGTTTGACCCTTGGAGAAGCTTTCTTT. Its translation is CAWSLTLGEAFF.

The V gene is TRBV13, the J gene TRBJ1-1, with 8 bases identical to TRBD1. This CDR3 region has 16 residues. J was trimmed by 5 bases and V by 1 base; bases with no gene match: 9. Germline CDR1 PRHDT, CDR2 FYEKMQ (reference sequence). CDR3 bases: TGTGCCAGCAGCTTAGTGGCCAGGGGGCGATGGACTGAAGCTTTCTTT. Translation: CASSLVARGRWTEAFF.

The chain is built from TRBV7-6 and TRBJ2-5, with 11 bases identical to TRBD1. This CDR3 is 15 amino acids long. After removal of 3 bases from V and 5 bases from J, the junction contained 5 bases not matched to a gene. The germline CDR1 and CDR2 sequences are SGHVS and FNYEAQ. DNA for the CDR3: TGTGCCAGCAGCTTCCGGGACAGGGGGTGGGAGACCCAGTACTTC. It specifies CASSFRDRGWETQYF. The whole variable domain, filled in from reference TRBV7-6 and TRBJ2-5, reads GAGVSQSPRYKVTKRGQDVALRCDPISGHVSLYWYRQALGQGPEFLTYFNYEAQQDKSGLPNDRFSAERPEGSISTLTIQRTEQRDSAMYRCASSFRDRGWETQYFGPGTRLLVL.

The chain links TRBV5-4 to TRBJ2-3; D may be TRBD2 (6 bases). The germline V gene has CDR1 SGHNT and CDR2 YYREEE (reference sequence). Trimming pared 5 bases from V and 2 bases from J, leaving 15 bases between. The CDR3 has 15 amino acids. CDR3 residues: CASSDWREITDTQYF. The CDR3 DNA reads as TGTGCCAGCAGTGACTGGAGGGAGATCACAGATACGCAGTATTTT. Complete variable domain (other parts from reference TRBV5-4 and TRBJ2-3): ETGVTQSPTHLIKTRGQQVTLRCSSQSGHNTVSWYQQALGQGPQFIFQYYREEENGRGNFPPRFSGLQFPNYSSELNVNALELDDSALYLCASSDWREITDTQYFGPGTRLTVL.

The chain recombines TRBV19 with TRBJ1-2; a possible D gene is TRBD1 (5 bases). The CDR3 spans 20 residues. Germline values: CDR1 LNHDA, CDR2 SQIVND (reference sequence). V was pared by 1 base and J by 8 bases, with 32 bases between. CDR3 loop: CASSIGRKPGFSSLPRGYTF. The CDR3 DNA follows: TGTGCCAGTAGTATAGGGCGGAAGCCAGGGTTTTCGAGTCTCCCTCGAGGCTACACCTTC.

The sample holds one count of this clone. This chain uses TRBV5-5 with TRBJ2-5; TRBD1 aligns across 11 bases. Looked up from germline, CDR1 is SGHKS and CDR2 is YYEKEE (reference sequence). The CDR3 extends over 15 amino acids. With 5 bases clipped from V and 4 bases from J, the junction kept 7 bases outside the gene matches. The CDR3 here is CASRRGTGGAETQYF. The CDR3 DNA reads as TGTGCCAGCAGGAGAGGGACAGGGGGGGCAGAGACCCAGTACTTC.

The chain is built from TRBV6-5 and TRBJ2-7; D possibly matches TRBD1 or TRBD2 (5 bases each). Germline values: CDR1 MNHEY, CDR2 SVGAGI. The V and J ends lost 6 bases and 5 bases respectively, with 11 bases between them. This CDR3 has 12 amino acids. The CDR3 DNA is TGTGCCAGCAGCCGGGACCCGCACGAGCAGTACTTC. Encoded protein: CASSRDPHEQYF.

V and J are TRBV5-1 and TRBJ2-3; maybe TRBD1 (5 bases). The CDR3 sequence is 15 residues long. Germline V lookup: CDR1 SGHRS, CDR2 YFSETQ. The V end was cut by 0 bases, the J end by 4 bases, with 12 bases between. The CDR3 loop is CASSLEAGQADTQYF. The CDR3 region has the DNA TGCGCCAGCAGCTTGGAGGCAGGGCAGGCAGATACGCAGTATTTT.

The V and J genes are TRBV6-1 and TRBJ1-1, with D possibly TRBD1 on 5 matching bases. Between the trimmed V and J ends, which lost 4 bases and 1 base, there was a span of 13 bases. The CDR3 has 15 residues. CDR1 and CDR2 (germline): MNHNS, SASEGT. The CDR3 loop reads CASSAVPGTNTEAFF. CDR3 nucleotides: TGTGCCAGCAGTGCAGTCCCCGGGACGAACACTGAAGCTTTCTTT.

This clone was recorded only once. The gene calls are TRBV7-2 and TRBJ2-7; D not certain. The CDR3 covers 16 residues. V gave up 6 bases and J gave up 0 bases, with 18 bases separating them. The germline gives CDR1 SGHTA, CDR2 FQGNSA. The CDR3 region has the DNA TGTGCCAGCAGTCCTAGGCCCACCTCCTCCTCCTACGAGCAGTACTTC. Translated: CASSPRPTSSSYEQYF. The full variable domain, rest sourced from reference TRBV7-2 and TRBJ2-7, is GAGVSQSPSNKVTEKGKDVELRCDPISGHTALYWYRQSLGQGLEFLIYFQGNSAPDKSGLPSDRFSAERTGGSVSTLTIQRTQQEDSAVYLCASSPRPTSSSYEQYFGPGTRLTVT.

The genes are TRBV10-3 and TRBJ2-3; 10 nucleotides agree with TRBD1. The length of the CDR3 is 15 residues. Trimming removed 6 bases from V and 5 bases from J; junction bases left unmatched: 8. Germline CDR1 and CDR2: ENHRY and SYGVKD. CDR3 sequence reads: CAISFGQGGIDTQYF. The CDR3 DNA reads TGTGCCATCAGCTTTGGACAGGGGGGAATAGATACGCAGTATTTT.

The chain uses TRBV15 and TRBJ2-7; unclear D gene. This CDR3 has 14 residues. Germline V lookup: CDR1 LNHNV, CDR2 YYDKDF (reference sequence). The ends were cut back, 6 bases at V and 2 bases at J, with 14 bases in the middle. The CDR3 loop is CATSPDKVAYEQYF. DNA for the CDR3: TGTGCCACCAGTCCCGACAAGGTCGCCTACGAGCAGTACTTC.

This clone has just one count. The chain combines TRBV18 with TRBJ1-2; D call uncertain. The CDR3 has 13 amino acids. From germline, CDR1 is KGHSH and CDR2 LQKENI. The V end lost 5 bases, the J end lost 0 bases, and 7 bases lay between the germline ends. CDR3 amino acids: CASSIGPNYGYTF. The CDR3 DNA sequence: TGTGCCAGCTCAATAGGGCCTAACTATGGCTACACCTTC.

This chain connects TRBV7-6 to TRBJ1-2, with 10 bases identical to TRBD1. This CDR3 has 13 residues. From germline, CDR1 is SGHVS and CDR2 FNYEAQ. V was clipped by 3 bases and J by 5 bases; unmatched bases: 0. CDR3 region: CASSLDRGYGYTF. The CDR3 DNA follows: TGTGCCAGCAGCTTGGACAGGGGGTATGGCTACACCTTC.

The rearrangement joins TRBV30 to TRBJ1-1; D is unclear. The germline V gene encodes CDR1 GTSNPN and CDR2 SVGIG (reference sequence). The V end was cut by 2 bases, the J end by 7 bases, with 8 bases between. The CDR3 has 11 amino acids. CDR3: CAWSSSSEAFF. In DNA form, the CDR3 reads TGTGCCTGGAGTAGTAGCAGTGAAGCTTTCTTT.

The chain couples TRBV4-3 to TRBJ1-4; maybe TRBD1 (5 bases). V was pared by 0 bases and J by 3 bases, with 14 bases between. This CDR3 contains 17 residues. Germline V CDR1 and CDR2: LGHNA, YSLEER. The CDR3 DNA reads as TGCGCCAGCAGCCAAGATCAACCTGGGACGGCTAATGAAAAACTGTTTTTT. It yields the protein CASSQDQPGTANEKLFF.